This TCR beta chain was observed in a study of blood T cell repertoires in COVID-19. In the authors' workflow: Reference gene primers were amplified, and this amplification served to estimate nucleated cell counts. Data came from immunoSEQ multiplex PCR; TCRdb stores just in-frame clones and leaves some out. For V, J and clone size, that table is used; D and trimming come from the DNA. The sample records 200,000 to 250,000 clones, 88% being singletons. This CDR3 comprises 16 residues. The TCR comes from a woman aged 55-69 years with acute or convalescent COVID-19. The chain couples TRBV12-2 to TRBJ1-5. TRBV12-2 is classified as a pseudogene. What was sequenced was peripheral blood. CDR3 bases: TGTGCAAGTCGCTTCAATTACGTCCTAAGCAATCAGCCCCAGCATTTT. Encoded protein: CASRFNYVLSNQPQHF.